This T cell receptor (beta chain) originates from a study of blood T cell repertoires in COVID-19. Study at large: Sample material is recorded as cDNA or gDNA derived from T cells, B-cell-depleted T cells, or PBMCs.

Per the germline V gene, CDR1 is KGHSH and CDR2 is LQKENI. The CDR3 has 15 amino acids. With 5 bases clipped from V and 4 bases from J, the junction kept 4 bases outside the gene matches. In the original analysis: Reference gene primer amplification gave nucleated cell count estimates. Profiled with immunoSEQ multiplex PCR; TCRdb holds only in-frame clones, not every one. The D gene and trimming were derived from the DNA, and the V and J assignments and clone size from that table. The sample includes more than 85,000 clones, 87% of them seen just once. Sequenced: peripheral blood. The sequence was collected from a human donor in a cohort sampled during active COVID-19. The chain recombines TRBV18 with TRBJ2-2, with 10 bases lining up with TRBD1. In DNA form, the CDR3 reads TGTGCCAGCTCAAGGGACAGGGGACCCACCGGGGAGCTGTTTTTT. Translated: CASSRDRGPTGELFF.